These 24 T cell receptor beta chains originate from one sample sequenced in a study of Tregs in tolerant kidney transplant recipients. Here immunoSEQ multiplex PCR was the method, and the copy in TCRdb shows in-frame clones only, minus some. Among around 230,000 clones listed, 65% to 85% were seen once. Sequenced sample: CD4+ T cells from blood. The source is a human donor in good health.

This chain uses TRBV7-9 with TRBJ1-1; D uncertain. Deletions cut 2 bases from V and 7 bases from J, with 11 bases between. Germline loops: CDR1 SEHNR, CDR2 FQNEAQ (reference sequence). The CDR3 has 13 residues. This CDR3 reads CASSLMLSNEAFF. CDR3 sequence (DNA): TGTGCCAGCAGCTTAATGTTGAGCAATGAAGCTTTCTTT. The variable domain in full, completed from reference TRBV7-9 and TRBJ1-1, reads DTGVSQNPRHKITKRGQNVTFRCDPISEHNRLYWYRQTLGQGPEFLTYFQNEAQLEKSRLLSDRFSAERPKGSFSTLEIQRTEQGDSAMYLCASSLMLSNEAFFGQGTRLTVV.

This clone was seen a handful of times. The genes are TRBV6-1 and TRBJ2-7; 9 nucleotides agree with TRBD2. With V trimmed by 1 base and J by 4 bases, 8 bases remained unmatched. CDR1 and CDR2 (germline): MNHNS, SASEGT. This CDR3 spans 16 amino acids. This CDR3 reads CASSEGPGGRVYEQYF. The CDR3 DNA reads TGTGCCAGCAGTGAAGGCCCGGGCGGGAGGGTATACGAGCAGTACTTC.

The chain recombines TRBV2 with TRBJ1-5; 9 bases line up with TRBD1. CDR3 length: 14 residues. V dropped 5 bases and J dropped 7; count of bases not matched to a gene: 6. CDR1 and CDR2 from the germline V gene are SNHLY and FYNNEI. CDR3 nucleotides: TGTGCCAGCAGTCCTACAGGGGGCCACCAGCCCCAGCATTTT. Protein: CASSPTGGHQPQHF.

Comments on this clone: In the same sample, other DNA sequences code for this CDR3. The rearrangement uses TRBV7-3 and TRBJ2-5, with D unresolved. CDR1 is SGHTA, CDR2 FQGTGA, per germline. The CDR3 sequence is 13 residues long. V was cut by 5 bases and J by 5 bases, with 12 bases left in between. The CDR3 nucleotides are TGTGCCAGCAGCCTCTCTTTGGGGGAGACCCAGTACTTC. Its protein product is CASSLSLGETQYF.

The chain is built from TRBV7-2 and TRBJ2-3, with 7 nucleotides matching TRBD2. The germline V gene encodes CDR1 SGHTA and CDR2 FQGNSA. This CDR3 spans 15 amino acids. V lost 4 bases to trimming and J lost 6 bases; unmatched junction nucleotides: 10. The CDR3 DNA is TGTGCCAGCAGCTCCCGTGGCGGGAGATGGGATACGCAGTATTTT. Translated: CASSSRGGRWDTQYF.

The chain couples TRBV7-3 to TRBJ2-1; 7 bases are a match to TRBD1. The CDR3 spans 14 residues. Per germline, CDR1 SGHTA and CDR2 FQGTGA. With V trimmed by 3 bases and J by 6 bases, 5 bases remained unmatched. CDR3 coding DNA: TGTGCCAGCAGCTTGTCGACAGGGTCCAATGAGCAGTTCTTC. Its protein product is CASSLSTGSNEQFF. Complete variable domain (other parts from reference TRBV7-3 and TRBJ2-1): GAGVSQTPSNKVTEKGKYVELRCDPISGHTALYWYRQSLGQGPEFLIYFQGTGAADDSGLPNDRFFAVRPEGSVSTLKIQRTERGDSAVYLCASSLSTGSNEQFFGPGTRLTVL.

CDR3 in amino acids: CASKGGSSTDTQYF. The CDR3, as DNA: TGCGCCAGCAAAGGGGGCTCTAGCACAGATACGCAGTATTTT. V is TRBV5-1 and J is TRBJ2-3, with 7 positions matching TRBD1. The germline gives CDR1 SGHRS, CDR2 YFSETQ. Germline trimming cut 6 bases from V and 0 bases from J; bases unmatched to any gene: 4. The CDR3 covers 14 residues.

V is TRBV9 and J is TRBJ2-2; D might be TRBD2 (6 bases). CDR3 size: 16 residues. Germline lookup yields CDR1 SGDLS and CDR2 YYNGEE. V dropped 0 bases and J dropped 7 bases, with 16 bases sitting between them. The CDR3 sequence: CASSVGTSWRGGELFF. CDR3 coding DNA: TGTGCCAGCAGCGTAGGCACTAGCTGGCGGGGCGGGGAGCTGTTTTTT.

The J gene is TRBJ1-3, the V gene TRBV6-6; TRBD1 matches at 9 bases. The CDR3 is 14 amino acids. Losses at the gene ends were 6 bases for V and 4 bases for J; bases not matched to a gene: 4. Germline loops: CDR1 MNHNY, CDR2 SVGAGI (reference sequence). The CDR3 here is CASRHRGPGNTIYF. DNA of the CDR3: TGTGCCAGCAGGCACAGGGGGCCAGGAAACACCATATATTTT.

The chain carries TRBV9 and TRBJ2-2, with D possibly called TRBD1 or TRBD2 (5 bases each). V was cut by 0 bases and J by 6 bases, with 12 bases left in between. This CDR3 spans 15 amino acids. From germline, CDR1 is SGDLS and CDR2 YYNGEE. CDR3: CASSVAVGTPGELFF. In DNA form, the CDR3 reads TGTGCCAGCAGCGTAGCGGTGGGGACCCCCGGGGAGCTGTTTTTT.

The J gene is TRBJ1-2, the V gene TRBV19; TRBD1 agrees at 11 bases. V trimming: 6 bases; J trimming: 2 bases; junction bases outside the gene matches: 11. The CDR3 is 17 amino acids. CDR1 and CDR2 from the germline V gene are LNHDA and SQIVND (reference sequence). DNA for the CDR3: TGTGCCAGTAGCCAACTTTGGACAGGGGGCTCAAACTATGGCTACACCTTC. Its protein is CASSQLWTGGSNYGYTF.

The rearrangement joins TRBV29-1 to TRBJ2-7; TRBD2 aligns across 14 bases. V dropped 6 bases and J dropped 3; count of bases not matched to a gene: 4. Germline CDR1 SQVTM, CDR2 ANQGSEA. This CDR3 contains 14 residues. In nucleotides, the CDR3 is TGCAGCGTCGGGACTAGCGGGAGTTTCTACGAGCAGTACTTC. Protein product: CSVGTSGSFYEQYF.

A word on this clone: As the CDR3 is not closed by the conserved phenylalanine or tryptophan, this likely results from a read error. The chain couples TRBV29-1 to TRBJ1-5; weak D call: TRBD1 (5 bases). The CDR3 contains 13 residues. Germline V lookup: CDR1 SQVTM, CDR2 ANQGSEA. V was pared by 3 bases and J by 7 bases, with 13 bases between. DNA for the CDR3: TGCAGCGTTGAGGCGGGGCCTGGCCAGCCCCAGCATCTT. This translates into CSVEAGPGQPQHL.

The chain carries TRBV4-2 and TRBJ2-7; no clear D. Germline loops: CDR1 LGHNA, CDR2 YNFKEQ. V dropped 2 bases and J dropped 2 bases, with 10 bases sitting between them. The CDR3 has 14 amino acids. The CDR3 here is CASSQTRVTYEQYF. CDR3 nucleotides: TGTGCCAGCAGCCAAACCCGGGTTACCTACGAGCAGTACTTC.

The chain employs TRBV7-2 and TRBJ1-4; 8 positions match TRBD1. The CDR3 is 16 amino acids. Losses at the gene ends were 1 base for V and 7 bases for J; bases not matched to a gene: 8. Germline CDR1 SGHTA, CDR2 FQGNSA. The CDR3 reads CASSLGGNRGGEKLFF. CDR3 nucleotides: TGTGCCAGCAGCTTAGGAGGGAACAGGGGGGGTGAAAAACTGTTTTTT. The variable domain in full, with the rest retrieved from reference TRBV7-2 and TRBJ1-4, is GAGVSQSPSNKVTEKGKDVELRCDPISGHTALYWYRQSLGQGLEFLIYFQGNSAPDKSGLPSDRFSAERTGGSVSTLTIQRTQQEDSAVYLCASSLGGNRGGEKLFFGSGTQLSVL.

V and J are TRBV4-2 and TRBJ2-7; TRBD2 matches at 15 bases. The CDR3 has 16 residues. V dropped 3 bases and J dropped 4; count of bases not matched to a gene: 4. Per the germline V gene, CDR1 is LGHNA and CDR2 is YNFKEQ. CDR3: CASSQRTSGRVYEQYF. The CDR3 coding sequence is TGTGCCAGCAGCCAGAGGACTAGCGGGAGGGTTTACGAGCAGTACTTC.

The genes are TRBV7-9 and TRBJ2-3; D gene unclear. Germline lookup yields CDR1 SEHNR and CDR2 FQNEAQ (reference sequence). The CDR3 runs 13 residues. Trimming cost V 4 bases and J 1 base, with 6 bases left between them. The CDR3 region is CASSYSGTDTQYF. The CDR3 DNA reads TGTGCCAGCAGCTACAGCGGCACAGATACGCAGTATTTT.

The chain joins TRBV6-5 to TRBJ1-5; D is unclear. Germline values: CDR1 MNHEY, CDR2 SVGAGI. Deletions cut 8 bases from V and 4 bases from J, with 6 bases between. This CDR3 spans 11 amino acids. This CDR3 reads CASGINQPQHF. In nucleotides, the CDR3 is TGTGCCAGCGGAATAAATCAGCCCCAGCATTTT.

The CDR3 DNA sequence: TGTGCCAGCAGCACCCGACAGGGTAATTCACCCCTCCACTTT. The encoded protein is CASSTRQGNSPLHF. This chain joins TRBV9 and TRBJ1-6; TRBD1 matches at 7 bases. The length of the CDR3 is 14 residues. V dropped 4 bases and J dropped 6; count of bases not matched to a gene: 4. The germline gives CDR1 SGDLS, CDR2 YYNGEE.

The table lists this clone with a count of one. The chain joins TRBV7-6 to TRBJ2-3, with D maybe TRBD2 (5 bases). Germline V lookup: CDR1 SGHVS, CDR2 FNYEAQ. The V end was cut by 4 bases, the J end by 5 bases, with 16 bases between. This CDR3 contains 15 residues. The CDR3 DNA follows: TGTGCCAGCAGCTCGGGCCTAGCTGTGCGAGATACGCAGTATTTT. Protein sequence: CASSSGLAVRDTQYF.

The chain is built from TRBV7-9 and TRBJ2-7; 10 positions agree with TRBD2. CDR3 length: 15 amino acids. CDR1 and CDR2 from the germline V gene are SEHNR and FQNEAQ (reference sequence). J was trimmed by 2 bases and V by 1 base; bases with no gene match: 2. In DNA, the CDR3 is TGTGCCAGCAGCTTAGGACTAGCGGGTACCTACGAGCAGTACTTC. Translating gives CASSLGLAGTYEQYF.

V and J are TRBV11-1 and TRBJ2-2, with 8 positions matching TRBD1. Germline-derived CDR1 and CDR2 are SGHAT and FQDESV (reference sequence). With 5 bases clipped from V and 5 bases from J, the junction kept 1 base outside the gene matches. This CDR3 contains 13 residues. This CDR3 is CASSRQGTGELFF. The CDR3, as DNA: TGTGCCAGCAGCAGACAGGGGACCGGGGAGCTGTTTTTT.

The chain combines TRBV15 with TRBJ2-7; D might be TRBD1 (5 bases). The CDR3 has 15 amino acids. Trimming left V 2 bases short and J 0 bases short, with 11 bases between. CDR1 is LNHNV and CDR2 is YYDKDF in the germline V gene (reference sequence). The CDR3 protein is CATSRLAGNSYEQYF. As DNA, the CDR3 is TGTGCCACCAGCAGATTAGCAGGGAACTCCTACGAGCAGTACTTC. The full variable domain, completed using reference TRBV15 and TRBJ2-7, is DAMVIQNPRYQVTQFGKPVTLSCSQTLNHNVMYWYQQKSSQAPKLLFHYYDKDFNNEADTPDNFQSRRPNTSFCFLDIRSPGLGDTAMYLCATSRLAGNSYEQYFGPGTRLTVT.

V gene TRBV18 combines with J gene TRBJ1-4, with 8 nucleotides matching TRBD1. Germline V lookup: CDR1 KGHSH, CDR2 LQKENI. The CDR3 length is 14 residues. V lost 3 bases and J lost 7; bases outside the gene matches: 4. CDR3 sequence (DNA): TGTGCCAGCTCACCCCAGGGGGCGGGTGAAAAACTGTTTTTT. The encoded protein is CASSPQGAGEKLFF.